The 23 T cell receptor beta chains reported below all come from one sample, sequenced in a study of blood T cell repertoires in COVID-19 (TCRdb year 2020). Libraries were constructed by the immunoSEQ multiplex PCR assay. TCRdb provides this immuneACCESS table in a form limited to in-frame rearrangements. Some clones are lacking; in checked studies, under half of them reflect an unresolved V gene, and why the rest are absent is not known. This sample holds under 250,000 clones; roughly 90% were observed only once. The ten most abundant clones make up about 2.5% of the sample. The sample comprised peripheral blood. Receptors originate from a woman aged 55-69 years with acute or convalescent COVID-19.

J is TRBJ1-5 and V is TRBV11-2, with 7 bases matching TRBD1. V was pared by 0 bases and J by 4 bases, with 3 bases of the junction left unmatched. The CDR3 sequence is 15 residues long. Looked up from germline, CDR1 is SGHAT and CDR2 is FQNNGV. In DNA, the CDR3 is TGTGCCAGCAGCTTAGAGGGACAGAGGAATCAGCCCCAGCATTTT. Its protein is CASSLEGQRNQPQHF.

The chain carries TRBV6-1 and TRBJ1-4, with D unresolved. Deletions cut 1 base from V and 4 bases from J, with 7 bases between. This CDR3 is 14 amino acids long. Germline values: CDR1 MNHNS, CDR2 SASEGT. The CDR3 DNA is TGTGCCAGCAGTGAAGGCGGAGTTAATGAAAAACTGTTTTTT. Protein product: CASSEGGVNEKLFF.

The chain employs TRBV9 and TRBJ1-2; TRBD1 might be the D (5 bases). With 4 bases removed from V and 4 bases from J, the gap between germline ends came to 17 bases. The germline V gene encodes CDR1 SGDLS and CDR2 YYNGEE. This CDR3 spans 15 amino acids. The CDR3 sequence: CASSFNWGGTYGYTF. CDR3 coding DNA: TGTGCCAGCAGCTTCAACTGGGGGGGGACCTATGGCTACACCTTC.

This sequence joins TRBV7-8 and TRBJ1-5; D possibly corresponds to TRBD1 (5 bases). Deletions cut 3 bases from V and 5 bases from J, with 8 bases between. CDR1 is SGHVS, CDR2 FQNEAQ, per germline. CDR3 length: 13 residues. The CDR3 sequence is CASSFTGDQPQHF. Written as DNA, the CDR3 is TGTGCCAGCAGCTTTACAGGTGATCAGCCCCAGCATTTT.

This sequence joins TRBV10-3 and TRBJ2-7; no clear D. Germline V gene data show CDR1 as ENHRY and CDR2 as SYGVKD. The V gene lost 6 bases and the J gene lost 0 bases, with 6 bases spanning the gap. The CDR3 runs to 12 residues. The CDR3 region has the DNA TGTGCCATCAGGGCTAGCTCCTACGAGCAGTACTTC. This translates into CAIRASSYEQYF.

This clone showed up just once. The chain recombines TRBV5-1 with TRBJ1-6; D is possibly TRBD1 (5 bases). Germline CDR1 SGHRS, CDR2 YFSETQ. V lost 1 base, J lost 6 bases, and 11 bases lay in between. CDR3 length equals 15 residues. Here the CDR3 DNA reads TGCGCCAGCAGCTTGCAGGGAGGCCCTAATTCACCCCTCCACTTT. Its protein is CASSLQGGPNSPLHF.

The chain carries TRBV3-1 (or the pseudogene TRBV3-2) and TRBJ2-1, with D unresolved. The CDR3 totals 16 residues. Germline CDR1 LGHDT, CDR2 YNNKEL (reference sequence). Trimming pared 4 bases from V and 5 bases from J, leaving 18 bases between. The CDR3 sequence: CASSPPLVRSHNEQFF. The CDR3 DNA reads TGTGCCAGCAGCCCCCCTCTAGTGAGGTCCCACAATGAGCAGTTCTTC.

Written as DNA, the CDR3 is TGTGCCACAACAGGACCGCTGAACACTGAAGCTTTCTTT. Protein product: CATTGPLNTEAFF. The chain has TRBV9 and TRBJ1-1, with a weak D call TRBD1 (5 bases). CDR3 length: 13 amino acids. Trimming took off 9 bases at V and 0 bases at J, with 12 bases between the two ends. CDR1 is SGDLS and CDR2 is YYNGEE in the germline V gene.

This clone has only one observation. The rearrangement uses TRBV10-3 and TRBJ1-1; D remains unclear. Trimming took 3 bases from V and 4 from J, leaving 12 bases between them. Looked up from germline, CDR1 is ENHRY and CDR2 is SYGVKD. The CDR3 runs 14 residues. The CDR3 region is CAISERGIGTEAFF. CDR3 nucleotide sequence: TGTGCCATCAGTGAAAGAGGGATCGGCACTGAAGCTTTCTTT.

The rearrangement links TRBV5-5 to TRBJ2-7; 10 nucleotides agree with TRBD2. Germline V gives CDR1 SGHKS, CDR2 YYEKEE (reference sequence). The CDR3 has 15 residues. The trim removed 1 base at V and 3 bases at J, leaving 4 bases unmatched. CDR3 protein: CASSLSLAGDYEQYF. The CDR3, as DNA: TGTGCCAGCAGCTTGTCGCTAGCGGGGGACTACGAGCAGTACTTC.

This chain uses TRBV3-1 (or the pseudogene TRBV3-2) with TRBJ1-5; weak D call: TRBD1 (5 bases). Trimming took off 3 bases at V and 7 bases at J, with 13 bases between the two ends. The CDR3 consists of 14 residues. Germline V gives CDR1 LGHDT, CDR2 YNNKEL (reference sequence). The CDR3 DNA is TGTGCCAGCAGCCAGTCCGGCGGGGGACAGCCCCAGCATTTT. It codes for CASSQSGGGQPQHF.

V is TRBV18 and J is TRBJ2-1; possibly TRBD1 for D (6 bases). Per the germline V gene, CDR1 is KGHSH and CDR2 is LQKENI. V shed 5 bases and J shed 7 bases, with 18 bases lying between them. The CDR3 sequence is 15 residues long. This chain's CDR3 is CASSLSQGTGNEQFF. CDR3 nucleotides: TGTGCCAGCTCATTAAGCCAGGGGACGGGGAATGAGCAGTTCTTC.

The V gene is TRBV5-1, the J gene TRBJ1-2, with a possible D match to TRBD1 (6 bases). V lost 4 bases, J lost 5 bases, and 12 bases lay in between. Per the germline V gene, CDR1 is SGHRS and CDR2 is YFSETQ. The CDR3 extends over 13 amino acids. In DNA form, the CDR3 reads TGCGCCAGCAGCAAACAACAGGGTTATGGCTACACCTTC. Translated, it gives CASSKQQGYGYTF. Combining the CDR3 with reference TRBV5-1 and TRBJ1-2 gives the whole variable domain KAGVTQTPRYLIKTRGQQVTLSCSPISGHRSVSWYQQTPGQGLQFLFEYFSETQRNKGNFPGRFSGRQFSNSRSEMNVSTLELGDSALYLCASSKQQGYGYTFGSGTRLTVV.

This clone was counted between two and nine times. J is TRBJ1-3 and V is TRBV5-4, with 7 positions matching TRBD1. The germline gives CDR1 SGHNT, CDR2 YYREEE (reference sequence). The CDR3 contains 16 residues. The V gene end was trimmed by 0 bases and the J gene end by 3 bases; junction bases not matched to a gene: 6. This CDR3 is CASSLAQQGFGNTIYF. CDR3 DNA sequence: TGTGCCAGCAGCTTGGCCCAACAGGGGTTTGGAAACACCATATATTTT.

The chain is built from TRBV9 and TRBJ2-7; a weak D match, TRBD2 (6 bases). Trimming shortened V by 0 bases and J by 0 bases, and 13 bases separated the two germline ends. This CDR3 has 16 amino acids. Per germline, CDR1 SGDLS and CDR2 YYNGEE. The CDR3: CASSVGGGRSSYEQYF. The CDR3 DNA reads TGTGCCAGCAGCGTAGGGGGAGGCAGATCCTCCTACGAGCAGTACTTC.

The chain is built from TRBV4-1 and TRBJ2-2; D may be TRBD2 (5 bases). This CDR3 has 20 residues. The V and J ends lost 3 bases and 0 bases respectively, with 23 bases between them. Germline CDR1 and CDR2: MGHRA and YSYEKL. In DNA form, the CDR3 reads TGCGCCAGCAGCCAGGCCTTCGGTACTTCTCCGGGGTCGAACACCGGGGAGCTGTTTTTT. Protein: CASSQAFGTSPGSNTGELFF.

The CDR3 loop is CASSIITGIAKNIQYF. CDR3 in DNA: TGTGCCAGTAGTATAATTACAGGGATAGCCAAAAACATTCAGTACTTC. The V gene is TRBV19, the J gene TRBJ2-4; D is possibly TRBD1 (6 bases). This CDR3 region has 16 residues. Germline V CDR1 and CDR2: LNHDA, SQIVND (reference sequence). V was shortened by 2 bases and J by 0 bases, with 11 bases between the two germline ends.

This chain joins TRBV24-1 and TRBJ1-2; 8 nucleotides line up with TRBD1. Trimming took 7 bases from V and 3 from J; bases not matched to a gene: 9. The germline V gene encodes CDR1 KGHDR and CDR2 SFDVKD. This CDR3 is built from 15 residues. The CDR3 coding sequence is TGTGCCACCAGATCAACCGGGACAGGAGACTATGGCTACACCTTC. It translates to CATRSTGTGDYGYTF.

V is TRBV4-3 and J is TRBJ2-3; maybe TRBD2 (6 bases). V lost 3 bases and J 3 bases, leaving 13 bases between the germline ends. The CDR3 sequence is 15 residues long. Per the germline V gene, CDR1 is LGHNA and CDR2 is YSLEER. Written as DNA, the CDR3 is TGCGCCAGCAGCCAGGGGAGACTAGAGACAGATACGCAGTATTTT. Amino acids: CASSQGRLETDTQYF.

CDR3 bases: TGTGCCAGCAGCTACACCGGGACAGGGGCCCACGAGCAGTACTTC. Translated, it gives CASSYTGTGAHEQYF. The chain links TRBV7-2 to TRBJ2-7, with 10 bases fitting TRBD1. This CDR3 contains 15 residues. Germline CDR1 and CDR2: SGHTA and FQGNSA. The ends lost 4 bases at V and 5 bases at J; junction bases unmatched: 8. Full variable domain (remainder filled in from reference TRBV7-2 and TRBJ2-7): GAGVSQSPSNKVTEKGKDVELRCDPISGHTALYWYRQSLGQGLEFLIYFQGNSAPDKSGLPSDRFSAERTGGSVSTLTIQRTQQEDSAVYLCASSYTGTGAHEQYFGPGTRLTVT.

The chain combines TRBV30 with TRBJ1-2; the match to TRBD1 covers 10 bases. Per germline, CDR1 GTSNPN and CDR2 SVGIG (reference sequence). V lost 4 bases and J lost 2; bases outside the gene matches: 4. The CDR3 spans 14 residues. CDR3: CAWKRQGANYGYTF. In DNA form, the CDR3 reads TGTGCCTGGAAAAGACAGGGGGCCAACTATGGCTACACCTTC.

This clone was recorded once. This chain connects TRBV6-6 to TRBJ1-6; 7 nucleotides agree with TRBD1. V was pared by 5 bases and J by 5 bases, with 9 bases of the junction left unmatched. CDR3 size: 16 residues. Germline V gene data show CDR1 as MNHNY and CDR2 as SVGAGI (reference sequence). In DNA form, the CDR3 reads TGTGCCAGCAGTCGACAGGGATTGGGGCATAATTCACCCCTCCACTTT. It encodes CASSRQGLGHNSPLHF.

The chain couples TRBV18 to TRBJ1-1, with TRBD1 matching over 7 bases. The ends lost 0 bases at V and 3 bases at J; junction bases unmatched: 4. This CDR3 is built from 15 residues. Germline CDR1 KGHSH, CDR2 LQKENI. The CDR3 protein is CASSPPGQRYTEAFF. The CDR3 DNA reads TGTGCCAGCTCACCACCGGGACAGAGATACACTGAAGCTTTCTTT.